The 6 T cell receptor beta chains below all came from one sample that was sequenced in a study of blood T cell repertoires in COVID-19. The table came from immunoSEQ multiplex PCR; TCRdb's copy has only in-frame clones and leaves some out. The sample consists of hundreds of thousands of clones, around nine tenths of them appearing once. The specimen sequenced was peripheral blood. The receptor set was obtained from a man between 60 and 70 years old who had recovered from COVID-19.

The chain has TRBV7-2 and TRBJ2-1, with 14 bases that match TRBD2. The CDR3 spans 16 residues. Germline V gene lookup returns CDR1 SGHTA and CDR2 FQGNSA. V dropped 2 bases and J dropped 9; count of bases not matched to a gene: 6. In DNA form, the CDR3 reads TGTGCCAGCAGCTTACAGGTCGGACTAGCGGGGGGTGAGCAGTTCTTC. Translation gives CASSLQVGLAGGEQFF. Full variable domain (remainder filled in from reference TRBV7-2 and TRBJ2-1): GAGVSQSPSNKVTEKGKDVELRCDPISGHTALYWYRQSLGQGLEFLIYFQGNSAPDKSGLPSDRFSAERTGGSVSTLTIQRTQQEDSAVYLCASSLQVGLAGGEQFFGPGTRLTVL.

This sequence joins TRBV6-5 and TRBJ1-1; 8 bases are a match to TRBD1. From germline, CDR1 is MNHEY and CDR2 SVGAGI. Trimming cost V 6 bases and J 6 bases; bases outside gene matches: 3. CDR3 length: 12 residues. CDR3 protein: CASRKQGAEAFF. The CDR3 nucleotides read TGTGCCAGCAGAAAACAGGGGGCTGAAGCTTTCTTT.

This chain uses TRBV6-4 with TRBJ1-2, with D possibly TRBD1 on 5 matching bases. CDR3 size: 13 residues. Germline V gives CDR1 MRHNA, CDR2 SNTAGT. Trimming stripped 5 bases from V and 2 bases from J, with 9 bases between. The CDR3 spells CASSSQGNYGYTF. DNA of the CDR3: TGTGCCAGCAGTTCTCAGGGAAACTATGGCTACACCTTC.

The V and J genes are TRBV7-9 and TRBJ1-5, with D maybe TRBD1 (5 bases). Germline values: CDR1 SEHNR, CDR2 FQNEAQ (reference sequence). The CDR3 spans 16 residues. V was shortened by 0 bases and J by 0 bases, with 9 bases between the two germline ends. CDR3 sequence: CASSLAGLSSNQPQHF. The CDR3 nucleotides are TGTGCCAGCAGCTTAGCGGGACTTAGTAGCAATCAGCCCCAGCATTTT.

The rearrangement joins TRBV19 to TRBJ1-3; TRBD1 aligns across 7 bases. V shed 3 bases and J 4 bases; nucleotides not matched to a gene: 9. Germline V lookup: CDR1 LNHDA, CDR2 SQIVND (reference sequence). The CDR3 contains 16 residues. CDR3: CASSIPQGLRGNTIYF. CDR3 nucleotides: TGTGCCAGTAGTATCCCACAGGGGCTTCGGGGAAACACCATATATTTT.

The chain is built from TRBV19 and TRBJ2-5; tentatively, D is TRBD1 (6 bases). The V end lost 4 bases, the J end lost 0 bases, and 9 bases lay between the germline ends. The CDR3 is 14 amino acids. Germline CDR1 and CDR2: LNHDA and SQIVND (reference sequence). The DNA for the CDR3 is TGTGCCAGTAGTACCCGGACAGACCAAGAGACCCAGTACTTC. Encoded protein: CASSTRTDQETQYF. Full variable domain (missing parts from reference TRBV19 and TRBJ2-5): DGGITQSPKYLFRKEGQNVTLSCEQNLNHDAMYWYRQDPGQGLRLIYYSQIVNDFQKGDIAEGYSVSREKKESFPLTVTSAQKNPTAFYLCASSTRTDQETQYFGPGTRLLVL.